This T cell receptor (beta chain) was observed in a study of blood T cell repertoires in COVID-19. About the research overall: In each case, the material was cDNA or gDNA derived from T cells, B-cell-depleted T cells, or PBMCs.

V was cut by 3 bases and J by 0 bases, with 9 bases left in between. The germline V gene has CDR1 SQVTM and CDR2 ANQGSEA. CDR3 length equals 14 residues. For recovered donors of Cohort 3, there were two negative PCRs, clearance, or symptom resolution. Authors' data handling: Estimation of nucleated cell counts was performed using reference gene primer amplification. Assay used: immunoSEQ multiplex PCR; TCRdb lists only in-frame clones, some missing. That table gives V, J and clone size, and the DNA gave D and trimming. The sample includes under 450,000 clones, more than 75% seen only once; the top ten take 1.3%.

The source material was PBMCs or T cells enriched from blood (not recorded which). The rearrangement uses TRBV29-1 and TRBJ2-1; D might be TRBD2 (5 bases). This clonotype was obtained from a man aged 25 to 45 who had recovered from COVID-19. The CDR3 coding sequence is TGCAGCGTTGACGGGGTGAGCTCCTACAATGAGCAGTTCTTC. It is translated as CSVDGVSSYNEQFF.